This T cell receptor (beta chain) was found in a study of blood T cell repertoires in COVID-19. Deletions cut 6 bases from V and 0 bases from J, with 11 bases between. This CDR3 has 14 amino acids. In germline, CDR1 is MNHEY, CDR2 SVGEGT. The assay was immunoSEQ multiplex PCR, and TCRdb's table has in-frame clones only and misses some. The sample yields some 260,000 clones, 84% seen once. The genes are TRBV6-2 or TRBV6-3 and TRBJ1-1; possible D gene TRBD1, 6 bases. The sequenced sample was PBMCs or T cells enriched from blood (not recorded which). This clonotype was obtained from a man aged 25-45 years with acute COVID-19. The chain's CDR3 is CASSRTALNTEAFF. In DNA form, the CDR3 reads TGTGCCAGCAGCCGGACAGCCCTGAACACTGAAGCTTTCTTT.